The rows below give T cell receptor beta chains drawn from one sample of a study of CD8+ T cells in alopecia areata. Generated by immunoSEQ multiplex PCR, the TCRdb table keeps only in-frame clones and is missing some. The sample lists 200,000 to 250,000 clones; 50% to 60% were seen once. This sample comprised CD4+ T cells sorted from blood, obtained at week 0. The receptors shown here come from a human donor with alopecia areata. Both conserved end residues are part of each CDR3. The order of the fields is V gene, D gene, J gene, clone size, CDR3 protein, CDR3 DNA. D genes are given only for firm matches. Clone sizes are given selectively: once, few, many, or a class where the clone is expanded.

>TRBV6-6|-|TRBJ2-1|-
CASSQDGSFEGNEQFF
TGTGCCAGCAGCCAAGACGGGAGTTTCGAGGGCAATGAGCAGTTCTTC
>TRBV2|-|TRBJ1-2|-
CASQMERDGYTF
TGTGCCAGCCAGATGGAGAGAGATGGCTACACCTTC
>TRBV30|-|TRBJ1-5|-
CAWSVMEGNQPQHF
TGTGCCTGGAGTGTCATGGAGGGCAATCAGCCCCAGCATTTT
>TRBV7-2|-|TRBJ2-7|-
CASSLVAPIGEQYF
TGTGCCAGCAGCTTAGTAGCGCCAATTGGCGAGCAGTACTTC
>TRBV10-2|TRBD1|TRBJ2-5|few
CASSSGQGAQETQYF
TGCGCCAGCAGCAGTGGACAGGGGGCACAAGAGACCCAGTACTTC
>TRBV5-1|-|TRBJ2-3|-
CASSSRSSTDTQYF
TGCGCCAGCAGCTCCAGAAGTAGCACAGATACGCAGTATTTT
>TRBV19|-|TRBJ2-7|few
CASSLTGYGEQYF
TGTGCCAGTAGTTTAACAGGGTACGGAGAGCAGTACTTC
>TRBV2|-|TRBJ2-7|-
CASSVGGAESYEQYF
TGTGCCAGCAGTGTGGGGGGGGCTGAGTCCTACGAGCAGTACTTC
>TRBV5-6|-|TRBJ2-1|-
CASSSLDEQFF
TGTGCCAGCAGCTCCTTGGATGAGCAGTTCTTC
>TRBV7-9|-|TRBJ1-2|once
CASSFPSGDGYTF
TGTGCCAGCAGCTTTCCCTCTGGGGATGGCTACACCTTC
>TRBV7-3|-|TRBJ2-2|-
CASSLMGRKDGELFF
TGTGCCAGCAGCTTAATGGGCAGGAAGGACGGGGAGCTGTTTTTT
>TRBV4-2|TRBD1|TRBJ1-2|once
CASSHQGAGGYTF
TGTGCCAGCAGCCACCAGGGGGCCGGTGGCTACACCTTC
>TRBV30|-|TRBJ2-1|once
CAWSDRWTYNEQFF
TGTGCCTGGAGCGATCGGTGGACCTACAATGAGCAGTTCTTC
>TRBV7-3|-|TRBJ1-1|-
CASSLRVGNTEAFF
TGTGCCAGCAGCTTAAGAGTGGGGAACACTGAAGCTTTCTTT
>TRBV7-9|-|TRBJ2-2|-
CASSLGQNTGELFF
TGTGCCAGCAGCTTAGGCCAGAACACCGGGGAGCTGTTTTTT
>TRBV19|-|TRBJ1-5|-
CASSQGFDQPQHF
TGTGCCAGTAGTCAGGGTTTCGATCAGCCCCAGCATTTT
>TRBV30|TRBD2|TRBJ2-6|-
CAWSGLAGNSGANVLTF
TGTGCCTGGAGTGGACTAGCGGGGAACTCTGGGGCCAACGTCCTGACTTTC
>TRBV29-1|-|TRBJ2-7|-
CSVVQAERQYF
TGCAGCGTTGTGCAGGCCGAAAGGCAGTACTTC
>TRBV6-5|-|TRBJ1-1|-
CASSYSRANTEAFF
TGTGCCAGCAGTTACTCGAGGGCGAACACTGAAGCTTTCTTT
>TRBV18|TRBD2|TRBJ2-1|-
CASSPLAGYLNEQFF
TGTGCCAGCTCCCCGCTAGCGGGGTATTTGAATGAGCAGTTCTTC
>TRBV7-9|TRBD2|TRBJ2-1|-
CASSSSGPWSSYNEQFF
TGTGCCAGCAGCTCTAGCGGGCCGTGGAGCTCCTACAATGAGCAGTTCTTC
>TRBV7-8|TRBD1|TRBJ2-7|-
CASSSQRDRGYEQYF
TGTGCCAGCAGCTCCCAACGGGACAGGGGTTACGAGCAGTACTTC
>TRBV25-1|TRBD1|TRBJ2-1|few
CASSEQGEEQFF
TGTGCCAGCAGTGAGCAGGGGGAAGAGCAGTTCTTC
>TRBV30|-|TRBJ2-1|-
CAWSLLKYNEQFF
TGTGCCTGGAGTTTACTAAAATACAATGAGCAGTTCTTC
>TRBV7-9|-|TRBJ2-7|-
CASSLAGARYEQYF
TGTGCCAGCAGCTTAGCAGGGGCAAGGTACGAGCAGTACTTC
>TRBV6-4|TRBD1|TRBJ1-1|few
CASSDSSGGNTEAFF
TGTGCCAGCAGTGACTCGTCAGGGGGCAACACTGAAGCTTTCTTT
>TRBV2|-|TRBJ2-5|-
CASSENRAGETQYF
TGTGCCAGCAGTGAAAACAGGGCGGGAGAGACCCAGTACTTC
>TRBV30|-|TRBJ2-7|-
CAWRTGLGARYEQYF
TGTGCCTGGAGAACGGGATTGGGCGCGCGATACGAGCAGTACTTC
>TRBV5-4|-|TRBJ2-6|-
CASSSGLILTGANVLTF
TGTGCCAGCAGCTCGGGCCTCATTTTGACTGGGGCCAACGTCCTGACTTTC
>TRBV12-5|TRBD1|TRBJ1-5|-
CASGLWTGGRSQHF
TGTGCTAGTGGTTTGTGGACAGGGGGCCGGTCCCAGCATTTT
>TRBV6-1|-|TRBJ2-2|-
CASNSGTGELFF
TGTGCCAGCAATAGCGGTACCGGGGAGCTGTTTTTT
>TRBV5-4|TRBD2|TRBJ2-7|-
CASSLAGGSGYEQYF
TGTGCCAGCAGCTTGGCGGGCGGGAGCGGGTACGAGCAGTACTTC
>TRBV9|TRBD1|TRBJ1-2|-
CASSAGQGIYGYTF
TGTGCCAGCAGCGCTGGACAGGGAATCTATGGCTACACCTTC
>TRBV9|TRBD2|TRBJ2-7|-
CASSVAASGRGTYEQYF
TGTGCCAGCAGCGTAGCGGCTAGCGGGAGGGGCACCTACGAGCAGTACTTC
>TRBV4-1|-|TRBJ1-5|-
CASSAQEQGNQPQHF
TGCGCCAGCAGTGCCCAGGAACAGGGCAATCAGCCCCAGCATTTT
>TRBV11-2|-|TRBJ2-7|-
CASSWWHEQYF
TGTGCCAGCAGCTGGTGGCACGAGCAGTACTTC
>TRBV10-3|-|TRBJ1-2|few
CAISEEGGKHGYTF
TGTGCCATCAGTGAGGAAGGGGGGAAACATGGCTACACCTTC
>TRBV6-1|-|TRBJ1-5|-
CASTRQGNQPQHF
TGTGCCAGCACCCGCCAAGGGAATCAGCCCCAGCATTTT
>TRBV6-6|TRBD1|TRBJ2-4|-
CASSYPTGTGKNIQYF
TGTGCCAGCAGTTACCCCACCGGGACAGGCAAAAACATTCAGTACTTC
>TRBV5-1|-|TRBJ2-6|-
CASSRSSGANVLTF
TGCGCCAGCAGCAGGTCTTCTGGGGCCAACGTCCTGACTTTC
>TRBV30|-|TRBJ1-1|-
CAWSVRGRAFF
TGTGCCTGGAGTGTACGGGGGCGTGCTTTCTTT
>TRBV7-9|TRBD2|TRBJ2-1|many
CASSLARTSDTDEQFF
TGTGCCAGCAGCTTAGCGCGGACTAGCGATACCGATGAGCAGTTCTTC
>TRBV27|TRBD1|TRBJ2-5|few
CASSSWTGGRETQYF
TGTGCCAGCAGTTCATGGACAGGGGGTCGGGAGACCCAGTACTTC
>TRBV29-1|-|TRBJ2-1|once
CSHARSYGNEQFF
TGCAGCCATGCTCGTAGCTACGGCAATGAGCAGTTCTTC
>TRBV25-1|TRBD1|TRBJ2-7|few
CASSEFAIGTGTTYEQYF
TGTGCCAGCAGTGAATTCGCCATCGGGACAGGGACGACCTACGAGCAGTACTTC
>TRBV29-1|TRBD2|TRBJ2-3|few
CSSAIAGGLHKRNTQYF
TGCAGCTCTGCCATAGCGGGAGGGCTACACAAACGAAATACGCAGTATTTT
>TRBV7-2|TRBD2|TRBJ2-1|-
CASSLASGGLGEQFF
TGTGCCAGCAGCTTAGCTAGCGGGGGGTTAGGTGAGCAGTTCTTC
>TRBV7-6|TRBD1|TRBJ1-6|-
CASSWTGGWNSPLHF
TGTGCCAGCAGCTGGACAGGGGGCTGGAATTCACCCCTCCACTTT
>TRBV5-1|TRBD1|TRBJ1-1|-
CASSFVPGQDEAFF
TGCGCCAGCAGCTTCGTCCCGGGACAGGACGAAGCTTTCTTT
>TRBV27|-|TRBJ1-1|-
CASSTTPTMNTEAFF
TGTGCCAGCAGTACCACACCTACTATGAACACTGAAGCTTTCTTT
>TRBV11-2|-|TRBJ2-3|-
CASSWYDADTQYF
TGTGCCAGCAGCTGGTATGACGCAGATACGCAGTATTTT
>TRBV11-2|TRBD1|TRBJ1-1|few
CASSLVGTGFTEAFF
TGTGCCAGCAGCTTAGTGGGGACAGGGTTCACTGAAGCTTTCTTT
>TRBV6-1|-|TRBJ1-3|few
CASSAGHPLTSGNTIYF
TGTGCCAGCAGTGCGGGACATCCATTGACCTCTGGAAACACCATATATTTT
>TRBV6-5|-|TRBJ2-4|-
CASKIRGKNIQYF
TGTGCCAGCAAAATACGTGGCAAAAACATTCAGTACTTC
>TRBV2|-|TRBJ2-5|few
CASTDGRKTQYF
TGTGCCAGCACGGACGGCCGAAAGACCCAGTACTTC
>TRBV6-1|TRBD2|TRBJ2-7|-
CASSEMWAGAGYEQYF
TGTGCCAGCAGTGAAATGTGGGCGGGAGCCGGGTACGAGCAGTACTTC
>TRBV11-2|-|TRBJ2-1|few
CASSLAGDRFF
TGTGCCAGCAGCTTAGCGGGGGATAGGTTCTTC
>TRBV29-1|-|TRBJ1-1|-
CSVGGHNTEAFF
TGCAGCGTTGGAGGGCACAACACTGAAGCTTTCTTT
>TRBV4-1|TRBD2|TRBJ2-1|-
CASSHRRLADSYNEQFF
TGCGCCAGCAGCCACCGTAGACTAGCGGATTCATACAATGAGCAGTTCTTC